This passage covers 4 T cell receptor beta chains from one sample sequenced in a study of shared clonotypes between healthy human individuals. Profiling relied on immunoSEQ multiplex PCR, and the TCRdb table lists in-frame clones only, not all of them. The sample lists roughly 500,000 clones, 81% seen once, with approximately 11% in the top ten. Sequencing used PBMCs. The origin of the receptors is a woman aged 40-49 years in good health. Some clones in this sample may be carry-over from other donors' samples.

This rearrangement joins TRBV27 to TRBJ2-3; TRBD2 is a possible D gene (6 bases). Trimming cost V 6 bases and J 1 base, with 17 bases left between them. Germline V gene data show CDR1 as MNHEY and CDR2 as SMNVEV (reference sequence). The CDR3 is 16 amino acids. The CDR3 loop is CASSSVAASRTDTQYF. In DNA, the CDR3 is TGTGCCAGCAGCTCTGTAGCGGCTTCCCGCACAGATACGCAGTATTTT.

This chain's CDR3 is CASSRGLQETQYF. CDR3 in DNA: TGTGCCAGCAGCCGGGGACTTCAAGAGACCCAGTACTTC. The gene calls are TRBV7-2 and TRBJ2-5, with D possibly matching TRBD2 (6 bases). CDR1 and CDR2 from the germline V gene are SGHTA and FQGNSA. The CDR3 is 13 residues long. V was cut by 5 bases and J by 2 bases, with 9 bases left in between.

This clone appeared a single time. The J gene is TRBJ2-2, the V gene TRBV7-9; D is ambiguous. Trimming removed 4 bases from V and 2 bases from J, with 11 bases in between. Germline V gene lookup returns CDR1 SEHNR and CDR2 FQNEAQ (reference sequence). This CDR3 has 15 residues. The CDR3 DNA is TGTGCCAGCAGCTCAACTCCAATAAACACCGGGGAGCTGTTTTTT. As protein: CASSSTPINTGELFF.

Concerning this clone itself: A read error may be the cause here, since a much bigger clone is one base away. The rearrangement joins TRBV5-4 to TRBJ2-1, with D maybe TRBD2 (6 bases). CDR3 length: 17 amino acids. Looked up from germline, CDR1 is SGHNT and CDR2 is YYREEE (reference sequence). The CDR3 DNA reads as TGTGCCAGCAACTTGGCCAGGGACTTCTCCCTTAACAATGAGCAGTTCTTC. Protein product: CASNLARDFSLNNEQFF.